This T cell receptor beta chain was documented in a study of glioma-infiltrating T cells after dendritic cell vaccination. The assay was immunoSEQ multiplex PCR, and TCRdb's table has in-frame clones only and misses some. The sample has about 95,000 clones; 70% to 90% are singletons. The receptor was isolated from a human donor with glioblastoma. The specimen was blood, collected before dendritic cell vaccination.

The CDR3 sequence: CASSLVSPGGNQPQHF. CDR3 DNA: TGTGCCAGCAGTTTGGTGTCCCCCGGGGGCAATCAGCCCCAGCATTTT. The chain uses TRBV6-5 and TRBJ1-5, with no clear D. Germline CDR1 is MNHEY and CDR2 is SVGAGI. This CDR3 is 16 amino acids long. Trimming shortened V by 4 bases and J by 2 bases, and 15 bases separated the two germline ends.